These 3 T cell receptor beta chains were all obtained from the same sample, sequenced in a study of cytomegalovirus exposure and HLA in healthy donors (dated by TCRdb to about 2017). Library preparation was by the immunoSEQ multiplex PCR assay. In TCRdb, the immuneACCESS table is reduced to in-frame sequences with V and J assigned. These tables do not hold every clone; where another copy was compared, an unresolved V gene accounts for under half, and the others remain unexplained. This sample is represented by about 190,000 clones; 84% of them were singletons. The ten largest make up under 7.5% of the sample. Source material: PBMCs. All receptors derive from a man aged 18-30 years in good health and CMV-seropositive.

V usage is TRBV5-1 and J usage is TRBJ2-5, with unresolved D. CDR3 size: 14 residues. Looked up from germline, CDR1 is SGHRS and CDR2 is YFSETQ. V dropped 0 bases and J dropped 5 bases, with 11 bases sitting between them. CDR3 sequence (DNA): TGCGCCAGCAGCTTGGGCTTACTCGGGGAGACCCAGTACTTC. Amino acids: CASSLGLLGETQYF.

The V call is TRBV27, the J call TRBJ2-7; 14 nucleotides agree with TRBD2. The CDR3 contains 15 residues. The germline CDR1 and CDR2 sequences are MNHEY and SMNVEV (reference sequence). Germline trimming cut 6 bases from V and 2 bases from J; bases unmatched to any gene: 3. CDR3 in DNA: TGTGCCAGCAGGCCGGGACTAGCGGGAGCCTACGAGCAGTACTTC. It specifies CASRPGLAGAYEQYF.

V gene TRBV5-5 combines with J gene TRBJ2-7; TRBD2 is a possible D gene (5 bases). The germline V gene encodes CDR1 SGHKS and CDR2 YYEKEE (reference sequence). The CDR3 is 14 amino acids. The V end was cut by 5 bases, the J end by 0 bases, with 12 bases between. Here the CDR3 DNA reads TGTGCCAGCAGGAGGGATTACTACTCCTACGAGCAGTACTTC. Encoded protein: CASRRDYYSYEQYF. The variable domain in full, completed from reference TRBV5-5 and TRBJ2-7, reads DAGVTQSPTHLIKTRGQQVTLRCSPISGHKSVSWYQQVLGQGPQFIFQYYEKEERGRGNFPDRFSARQFPNYSSELNVNALLLGDSALYLCASRRDYYSYEQYFGPGTRLTVT.